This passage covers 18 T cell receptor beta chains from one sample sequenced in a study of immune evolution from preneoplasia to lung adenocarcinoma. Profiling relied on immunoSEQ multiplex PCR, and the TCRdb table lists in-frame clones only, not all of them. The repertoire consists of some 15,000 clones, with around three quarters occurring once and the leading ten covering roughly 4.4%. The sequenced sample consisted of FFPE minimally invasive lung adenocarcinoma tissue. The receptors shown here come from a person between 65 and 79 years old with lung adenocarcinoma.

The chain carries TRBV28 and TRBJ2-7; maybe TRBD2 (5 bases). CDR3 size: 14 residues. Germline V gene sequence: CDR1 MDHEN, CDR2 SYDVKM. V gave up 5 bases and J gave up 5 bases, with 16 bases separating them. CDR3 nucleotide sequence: TGTGCCAGCAGTACCGGGGAAGCAATCCACGAGCAGTACTTC. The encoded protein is CASSTGEAIHEQYF.

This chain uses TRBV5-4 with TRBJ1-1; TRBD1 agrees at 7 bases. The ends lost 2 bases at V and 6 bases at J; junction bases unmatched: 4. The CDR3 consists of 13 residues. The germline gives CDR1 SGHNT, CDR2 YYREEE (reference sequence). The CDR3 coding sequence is TGTGCCAGCAGCTTAGGGGGCAAGGCTGAAGCTTTCTTT. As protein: CASSLGGKAEAFF.

The DNA of the CDR3 is TGTGCCAGCAGTATGGGACAGAGGGACACTGAAGCTTTCTTT. It codes for CASSMGQRDTEAFF. The chain employs TRBV6-5 and TRBJ1-1, with 7 bases identical to TRBD1. From germline, CDR1 is MNHEY and CDR2 SVGAGI. CDR3 length equals 14 residues. J gave up 3 bases and V 5 bases, and 6 bases lay outside the gene matches.

This CDR3 reads CASSGDRATNEKLFF. In nucleotides, the CDR3 is TGTGCCAGCAGTGGAGACAGGGCAACTAATGAAAAACTGTTTTTT. This chain uses TRBV2 with TRBJ1-4; the match to TRBD1 covers 7 bases. Germline CDR1 is SNHLY and CDR2 is FYNNEI. The trim removed 4 bases at V and 0 bases at J, leaving 2 bases unmatched. This CDR3 is built from 15 residues. Combining the CDR3 with reference TRBV2 and TRBJ1-4 gives the whole variable domain EPEVTQTPSHQVTQMGQEVILRCVPISNHLYFYWYRQILGQKVEFLVSFYNNEISEKSEIFDDQFSVERPDGSNFTLKIRSTKLEDSAMYFCASSGDRATNEKLFFGSGTQLSVL.

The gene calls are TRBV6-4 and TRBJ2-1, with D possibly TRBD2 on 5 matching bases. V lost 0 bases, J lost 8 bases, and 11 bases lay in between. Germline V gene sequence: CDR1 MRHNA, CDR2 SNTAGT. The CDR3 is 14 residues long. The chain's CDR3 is CASSDSLAPDEQFF. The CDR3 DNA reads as TGTGCCAGCAGTGACTCTCTAGCCCCCGATGAGCAGTTCTTC.

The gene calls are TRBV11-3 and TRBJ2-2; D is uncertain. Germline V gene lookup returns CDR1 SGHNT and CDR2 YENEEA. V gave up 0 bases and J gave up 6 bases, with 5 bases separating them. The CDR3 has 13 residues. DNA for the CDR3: TGTGCCAGCAGCTTAGATATACCCGGGGAGCTGTTTTTT. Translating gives CASSLDIPGELFF. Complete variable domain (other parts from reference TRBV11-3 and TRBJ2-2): EAGVVQSPRYKIIEKKQPVAFWCNPISGHNTLYWYLQNLGQGPELLIRYENEEAVDDSQLPKDRFSAERLKGVDSTLKIQPAELGDSAVYLCASSLDIPGELFFGEGSRLTVL.

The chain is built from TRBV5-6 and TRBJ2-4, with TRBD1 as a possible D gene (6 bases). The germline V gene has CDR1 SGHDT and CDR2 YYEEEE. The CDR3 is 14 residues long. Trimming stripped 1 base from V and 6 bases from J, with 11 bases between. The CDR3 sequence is CASSLRQGRNIQYF. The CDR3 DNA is TGTGCCAGCAGCTTGAGGCAGGGGCGAAACATTCAGTACTTC.

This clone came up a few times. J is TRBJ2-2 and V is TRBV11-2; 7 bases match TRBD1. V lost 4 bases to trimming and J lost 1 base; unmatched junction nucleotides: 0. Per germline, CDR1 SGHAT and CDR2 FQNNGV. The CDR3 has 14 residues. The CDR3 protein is CASSWTGNTGELFF. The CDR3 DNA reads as TGTGCCAGCAGCTGGACAGGGAACACCGGGGAGCTGTTTTTT. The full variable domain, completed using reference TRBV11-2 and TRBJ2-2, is EAGVAQSPRYKIIEKRQSVAFWCNPISGHATLYWYQQILGQGPKLLIQFQNNGVVDDSQLPKDRFSAERLKGVDSTLKIQPAKLEDSAVYLCASSWTGNTGELFFGEGSRLTVL.

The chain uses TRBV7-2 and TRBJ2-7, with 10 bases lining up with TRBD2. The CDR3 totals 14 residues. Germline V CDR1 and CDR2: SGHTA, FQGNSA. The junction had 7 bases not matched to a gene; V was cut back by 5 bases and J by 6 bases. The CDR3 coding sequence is TGTGCCAGCAGCATCCTAGCGGGAGAGTCCGAGCAGTACTTC. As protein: CASSILAGESEQYF.

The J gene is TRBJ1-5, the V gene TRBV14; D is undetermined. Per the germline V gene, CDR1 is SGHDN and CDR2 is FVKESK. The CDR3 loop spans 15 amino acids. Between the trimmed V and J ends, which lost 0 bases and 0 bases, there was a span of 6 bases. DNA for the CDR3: TGTGCCAGCAGCCAAGACGACATTAGCAATCAGCCCCAGCATTTT. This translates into CASSQDDISNQPQHF.

CDR3 DNA: TGTGCCAGCAGTGAAGCGGCTACAGGGTTTTATGAGCAGTTCTTC. Translation gives CASSEAATGFYEQFF. The chain has TRBV6-1 and TRBJ2-1; tentatively, D is TRBD1 (6 bases). Trimming pared 0 bases from V and 8 bases from J, leaving 14 bases between. Germline-derived CDR1 and CDR2 are MNHNS and SASEGT. The length of the CDR3 is 15 residues.

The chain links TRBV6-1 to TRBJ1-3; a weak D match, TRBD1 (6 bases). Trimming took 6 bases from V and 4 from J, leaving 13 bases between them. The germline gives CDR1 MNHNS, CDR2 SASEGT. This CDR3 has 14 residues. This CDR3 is CASRGTGLGNTIYF. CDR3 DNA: TGTGCCAGCAGGGGAACAGGGTTAGGAAACACCATATATTTT.

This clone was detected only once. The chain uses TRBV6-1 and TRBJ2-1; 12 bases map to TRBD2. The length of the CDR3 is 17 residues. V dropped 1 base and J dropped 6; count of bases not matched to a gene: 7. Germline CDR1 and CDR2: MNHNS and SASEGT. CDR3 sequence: CASSEGFGLAGINEQFF. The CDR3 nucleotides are TGTGCCAGCAGTGAAGGGTTCGGACTAGCGGGGATCAATGAGCAGTTCTTC.

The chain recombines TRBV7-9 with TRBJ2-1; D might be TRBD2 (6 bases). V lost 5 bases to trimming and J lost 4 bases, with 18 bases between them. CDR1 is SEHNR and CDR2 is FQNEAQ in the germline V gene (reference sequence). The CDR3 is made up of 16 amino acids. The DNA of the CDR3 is TGTGCCAGCAGCATATCCGGGACTCCACTATACAATGAGCAGTTCTTC. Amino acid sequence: CASSISGTPLYNEQFF. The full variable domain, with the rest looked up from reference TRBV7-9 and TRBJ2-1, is DTGVSQNPRHKITKRGQNVTFRCDPISEHNRLYWYRQTLGQGPEFLTYFQNEAQLEKSRLLSDRFSAERPKGSFSTLEIQRTEQGDSAMYLCASSISGTPLYNEQFFGPGTRLTVL.

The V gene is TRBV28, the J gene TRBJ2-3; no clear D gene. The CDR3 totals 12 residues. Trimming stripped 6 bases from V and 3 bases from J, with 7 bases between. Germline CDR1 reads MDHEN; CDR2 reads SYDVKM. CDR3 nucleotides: TGTGCCAGCAGCCTCACTACAGATACGCAGTATTTT. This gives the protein CASSLTTDTQYF.

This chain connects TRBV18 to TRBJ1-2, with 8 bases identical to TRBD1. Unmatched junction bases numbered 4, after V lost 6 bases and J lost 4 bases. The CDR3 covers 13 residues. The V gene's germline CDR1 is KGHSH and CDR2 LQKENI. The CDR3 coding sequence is TGTGCCAGCTCCCGTGGACAGGGCTATGGCTACACCTTC. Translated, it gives CASSRGQGYGYTF.

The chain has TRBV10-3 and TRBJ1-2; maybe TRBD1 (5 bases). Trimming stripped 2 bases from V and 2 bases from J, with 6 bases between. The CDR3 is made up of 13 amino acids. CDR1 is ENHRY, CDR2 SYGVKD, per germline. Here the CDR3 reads CAISEEGNYGYTF. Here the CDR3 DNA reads TGTGCCATCAGTGAGGAGGGGAACTATGGCTACACCTTC.

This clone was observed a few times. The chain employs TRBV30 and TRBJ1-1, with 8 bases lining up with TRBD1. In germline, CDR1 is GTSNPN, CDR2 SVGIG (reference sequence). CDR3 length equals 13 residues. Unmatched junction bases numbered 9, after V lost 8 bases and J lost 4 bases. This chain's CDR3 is CALGTGGTTEAFF. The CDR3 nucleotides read TGTGCCCTAGGAACAGGGGGGACCACTGAAGCTTTCTTT.